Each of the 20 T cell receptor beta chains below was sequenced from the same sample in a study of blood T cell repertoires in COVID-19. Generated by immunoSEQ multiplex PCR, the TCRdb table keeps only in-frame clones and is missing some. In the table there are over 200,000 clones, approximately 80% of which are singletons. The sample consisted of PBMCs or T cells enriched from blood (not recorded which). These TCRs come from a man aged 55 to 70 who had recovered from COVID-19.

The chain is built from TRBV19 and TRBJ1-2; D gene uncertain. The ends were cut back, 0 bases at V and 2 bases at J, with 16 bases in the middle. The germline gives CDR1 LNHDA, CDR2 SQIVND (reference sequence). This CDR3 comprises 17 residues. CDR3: CASSIDPGSGRNYGYTF. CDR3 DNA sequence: TGTGCCAGTAGTATAGATCCGGGGTCGGGGAGAAACTATGGCTACACCTTC.

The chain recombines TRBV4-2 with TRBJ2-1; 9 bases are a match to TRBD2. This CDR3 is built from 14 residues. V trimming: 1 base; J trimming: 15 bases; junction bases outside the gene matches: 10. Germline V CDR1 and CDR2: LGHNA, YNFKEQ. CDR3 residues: CASSQGGTSYNSFF. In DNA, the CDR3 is TGTGCCAGCAGCCAAGGTGGGACTAGCTATAATTCGTTCTTC.

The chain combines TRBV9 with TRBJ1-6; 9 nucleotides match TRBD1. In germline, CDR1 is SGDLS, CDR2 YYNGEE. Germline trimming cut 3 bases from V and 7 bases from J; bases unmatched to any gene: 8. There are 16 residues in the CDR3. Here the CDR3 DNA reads TGTGCCAGCAGCGCGACAAAGACAGGGGGGAATTCACCCCTCCACTTT. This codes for CASSATKTGGNSPLHF.

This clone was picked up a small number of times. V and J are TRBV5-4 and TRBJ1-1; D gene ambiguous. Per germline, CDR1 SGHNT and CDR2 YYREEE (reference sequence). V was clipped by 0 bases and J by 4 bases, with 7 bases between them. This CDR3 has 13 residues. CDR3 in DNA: TGTGCCAGCAGCTTGGGAGGAAGCACTGAAGCTTTCTTT. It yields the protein CASSLGGSTEAFF.

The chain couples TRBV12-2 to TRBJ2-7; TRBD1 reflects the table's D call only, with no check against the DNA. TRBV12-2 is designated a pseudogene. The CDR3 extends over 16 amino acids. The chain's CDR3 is CASRPMSGTGTYEQYF. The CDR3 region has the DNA TGTGCAAGTCGCCCCATGTCCGGGACAGGAACCTACGAGCAGTACTTC.

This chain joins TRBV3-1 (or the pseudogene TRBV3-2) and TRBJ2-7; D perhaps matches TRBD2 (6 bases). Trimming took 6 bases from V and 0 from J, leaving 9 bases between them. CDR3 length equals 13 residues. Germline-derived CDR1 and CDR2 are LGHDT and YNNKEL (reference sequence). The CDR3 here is CASRGGVSYEQYF. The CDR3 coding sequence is TGTGCCAGCAGAGGAGGGGTCTCCTACGAGCAGTACTTC.

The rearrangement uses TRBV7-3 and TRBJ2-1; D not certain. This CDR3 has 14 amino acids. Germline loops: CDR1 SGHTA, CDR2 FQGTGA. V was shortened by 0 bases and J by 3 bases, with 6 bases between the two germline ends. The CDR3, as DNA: TGTGCCAGCAGCTTAACCGGGTTCTACAATGAGCAGTTCTTC. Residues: CASSLTGFYNEQFF.

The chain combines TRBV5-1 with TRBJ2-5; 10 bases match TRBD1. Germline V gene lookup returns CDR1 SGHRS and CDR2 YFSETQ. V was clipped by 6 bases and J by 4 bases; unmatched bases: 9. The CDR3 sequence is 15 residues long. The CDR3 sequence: CASTWTGGRGETQYF. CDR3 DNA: TGCGCCAGCACCTGGACAGGGGGACGGGGAGAGACCCAGTACTTC.

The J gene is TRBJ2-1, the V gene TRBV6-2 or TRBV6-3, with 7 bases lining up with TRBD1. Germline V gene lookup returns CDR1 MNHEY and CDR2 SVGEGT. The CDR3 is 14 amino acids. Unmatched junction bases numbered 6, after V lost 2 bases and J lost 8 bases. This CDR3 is CASSYTRQGHEQFF. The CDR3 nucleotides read TGTGCCAGCAGTTACACTCGACAGGGCCATGAGCAGTTCTTC.

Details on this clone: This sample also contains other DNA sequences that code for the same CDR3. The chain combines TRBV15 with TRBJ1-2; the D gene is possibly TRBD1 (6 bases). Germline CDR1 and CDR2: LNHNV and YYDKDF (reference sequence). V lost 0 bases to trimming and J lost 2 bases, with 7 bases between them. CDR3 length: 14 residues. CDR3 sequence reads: CATSRDRGNYGYTF. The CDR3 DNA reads TGTGCCACCAGCAGAGACAGGGGCAACTATGGCTACACCTTC.

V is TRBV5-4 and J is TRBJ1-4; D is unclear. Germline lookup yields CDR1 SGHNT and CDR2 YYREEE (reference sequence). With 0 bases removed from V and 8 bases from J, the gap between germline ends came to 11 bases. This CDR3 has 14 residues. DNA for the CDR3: TGTGCCAGCAGCTTGGATCAACGGCGGGAAAAACTGTTTTTT. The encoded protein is CASSLDQRREKLFF.

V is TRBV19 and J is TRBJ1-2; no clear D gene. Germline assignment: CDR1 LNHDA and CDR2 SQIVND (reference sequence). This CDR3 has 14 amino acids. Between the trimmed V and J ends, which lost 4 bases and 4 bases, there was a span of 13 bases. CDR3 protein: CASSTQIRGYGYTF. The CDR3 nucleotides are TGTGCCAGTAGTACACAAATCCGGGGCTATGGCTACACCTTC.

The CDR3, as DNA: TGCAGCGTGGGCGGGACAGGTGAAAACACCATATATTTT. Its protein is CSVGGTGENTIYF. The chain joins TRBV29-1 to TRBJ1-3; 8 nucleotides line up with TRBD1. Looked up from germline, CDR1 is SQVTM and CDR2 is ANQGSEA. V lost 6 bases to trimming and J lost 6 bases; unmatched junction nucleotides: 7. This CDR3 has 13 amino acids.

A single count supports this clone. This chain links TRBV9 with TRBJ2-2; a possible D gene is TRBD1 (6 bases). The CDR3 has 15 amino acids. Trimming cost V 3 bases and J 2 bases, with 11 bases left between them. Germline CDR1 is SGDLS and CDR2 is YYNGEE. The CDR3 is CASSADRSNTGELFF. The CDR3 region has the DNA TGTGCCAGCAGCGCCGACAGGAGTAACACCGGGGAGCTGTTTTTT.

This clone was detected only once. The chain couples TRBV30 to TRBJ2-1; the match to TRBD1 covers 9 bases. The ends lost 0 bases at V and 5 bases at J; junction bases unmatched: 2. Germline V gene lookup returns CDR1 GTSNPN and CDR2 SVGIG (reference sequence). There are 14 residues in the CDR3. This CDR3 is CAWSVQGADNEQFF. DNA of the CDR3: TGTGCCTGGAGTGTACAGGGGGCTGACAATGAGCAGTTCTTC.

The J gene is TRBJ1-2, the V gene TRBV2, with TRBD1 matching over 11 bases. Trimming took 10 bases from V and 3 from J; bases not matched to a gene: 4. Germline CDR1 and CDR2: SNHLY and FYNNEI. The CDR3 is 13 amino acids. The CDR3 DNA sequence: TGTGCCACACGGACAGGGGGCGACTATGGCTACACCTTC. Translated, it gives CATRTGGDYGYTF.

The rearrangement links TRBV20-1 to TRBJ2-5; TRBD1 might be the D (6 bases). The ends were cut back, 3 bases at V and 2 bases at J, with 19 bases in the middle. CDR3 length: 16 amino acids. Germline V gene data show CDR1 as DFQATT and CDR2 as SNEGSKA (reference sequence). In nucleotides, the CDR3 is TGCAGTGCTAGTTCTGGACAGCTCAGCGGACAAGAGACCCAGTACTTC. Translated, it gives CSASSGQLSGQETQYF.

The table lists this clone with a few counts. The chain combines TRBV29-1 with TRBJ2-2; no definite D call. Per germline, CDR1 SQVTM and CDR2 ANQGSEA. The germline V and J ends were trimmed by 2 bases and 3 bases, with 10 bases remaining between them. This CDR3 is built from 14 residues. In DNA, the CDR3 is TGCAGCGTTGAATCGGGTTTCGACACCGGGGAGCTGTTTTTT. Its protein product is CSVESGFDTGELFF.

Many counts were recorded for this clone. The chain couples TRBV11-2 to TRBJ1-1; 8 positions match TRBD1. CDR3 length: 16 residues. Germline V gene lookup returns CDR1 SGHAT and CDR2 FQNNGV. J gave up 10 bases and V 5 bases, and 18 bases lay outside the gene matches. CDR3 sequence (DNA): TGTGCCAGCAGCGATCGTATCAGGGGGCGCGGGGATGGAGCTTTCTTT. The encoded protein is CASSDRIRGRGDGAFF.

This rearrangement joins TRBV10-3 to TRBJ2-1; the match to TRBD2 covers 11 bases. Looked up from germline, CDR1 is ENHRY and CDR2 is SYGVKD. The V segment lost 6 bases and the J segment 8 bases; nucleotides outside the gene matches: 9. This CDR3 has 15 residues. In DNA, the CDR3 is TGTGCCATCAGCTTTAGCGGGGGGGGCGGAGATGAGCAGTTCTTC. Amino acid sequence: CAISFSGGGGDEQFF.